This paragraph reports one T cell receptor beta chain. Repertoires were generated with immunoSEQ multiplex PCR, while TCRdb's copy carries only in-frame clones and drops some. The top ten clones hold approximately 9% of a sample with 260,000 or so clones, 84% of them seen once. The data stem from a study of blood T cell repertoires in COVID-19. Germline-derived CDR1 and CDR2 are SQVTM and ANQGSEA. CDR3 length: 16 amino acids. Trimming took 1 base from V and 1 from J; bases not matched to a gene: 8. J is TRBJ2-5 and V is TRBV29-1; 8 nucleotides line up with TRBD2. This receptor was obtained from a human donor in a cohort sampled during active COVID-19. Sequenced material: peripheral blood. This chain's CDR3 is CSVEVHSGAIQETQYF. CDR3 nucleotide sequence: TGCAGCGTTGAAGTTCATAGCGGGGCTATCCAAGAGACCCAGTACTTC.